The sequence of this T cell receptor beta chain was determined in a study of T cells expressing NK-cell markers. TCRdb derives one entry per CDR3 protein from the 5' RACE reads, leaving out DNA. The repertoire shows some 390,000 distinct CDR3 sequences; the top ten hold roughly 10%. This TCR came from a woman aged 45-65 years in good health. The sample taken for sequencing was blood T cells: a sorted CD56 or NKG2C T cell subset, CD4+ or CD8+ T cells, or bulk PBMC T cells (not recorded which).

The CDR3 spells CASSYQLAGAYNEQFF. The J gene is TRBJ2-1, the V gene TRBV3-1; TCRdb outputs TRBD2, but without DNA this stays unchecked. Germline V lookup: CDR1 LGHDT, CDR2 YNNKEL (reference sequence). The CDR3 sequence is 16 residues long.